Below, 27 T cell receptor beta chains from the same sample are listed, as sequenced in a study of T-cell reconstitution after alpha-beta-depleted transplantation in children. Molecular barcoding with unique molecular identifiers was used for the TCRbeta library. TCRdb redid the calling of the PCR reads with MiXCR, one entry per CDR3 protein. In the table there are about 270,000 distinct CDR3 sequences, about 10% of which are singletons. Sequencing was performed on PBMCs from the stem cell graft donor, taken from the stem cell graft. The source is a human donor who donated a stem cell graft to a child with SCID.

The V gene is TRBV10-3, the J gene TRBJ1-1; tentative D call: TRBD1 (6 bases). Germline V gene data show CDR1 as ENHRY and CDR2 as SYGVKD. CDR3 length: 12 amino acids. The ends were cut back, 5 bases at V and 6 bases at J, with 10 bases in the middle. CDR3 region: CAISLQGSEAFF. In nucleotides, the CDR3 is TGTGCCATCAGTTTACAGGGATCTGAAGCTTTCTTT.

V gene TRBV5-1 combines with J gene TRBJ1-4; the D gene is possibly TRBD1 (5 bases). Trimming shortened V by 4 bases and J by 0 bases, and 13 bases separated the two germline ends. CDR1 is SGHRS and CDR2 is YFSETQ in the germline V gene. The CDR3 sequence is 16 residues long. The CDR3 nucleotides are TGCGCCAGCAGCGGTGACAGCGGACCAACTAATGAAAAACTGTTTTTT. Translated, it gives CASSGDSGPTNEKLFF. The whole variable domain, filled in from reference TRBV5-1 and TRBJ1-4, reads KAGVTQTPRYLIKTRGQQVTLSCSPISGHRSVSWYQQTPGQGLQFLFEYFSETQRNKGNFPGRFSGRQFSNSRSEMNVSTLELGDSALYLCASSGDSGPTNEKLFFGSGTQLSVL.

This chain links TRBV9 with TRBJ2-7; TRBD1 aligns across 8 bases. The CDR3 loop spans 14 amino acids. Per germline, CDR1 SGDLS and CDR2 YYNGEE. Trimming at V came to 4 bases and at J to 6 bases, leaving 9 bases not matched to a gene. CDR3: CASSPIGQGGEQYF. Here the CDR3 DNA reads TGTGCCAGCAGCCCGATTGGACAGGGTGGCGAGCAGTACTTC.

The sample holds many counts of this clonotype. The chain has TRBV11-2 and TRBJ2-1; 10 bases align to TRBD2. The V gene end was trimmed by 5 bases and the J gene end by 4 bases; junction bases not matched to a gene: 8. The CDR3 totals 16 residues. CDR1 is SGHAT and CDR2 is FQNNGV in the germline V gene. CDR3 sequence (DNA): TGTGCCAGCAGCCTGCAGCGGGGGGGACTATACAATGAGCAGTTCTTC. Its translation: CASSLQRGGLYNEQFF.

There are many counts of this clonotype. The genes are TRBV7-9 and TRBJ2-1; D call uncertain. Trimming removed 2 bases from V and 7 bases from J, with 3 bases in between. CDR3 length equals 11 residues. CDR1 and CDR2 from the germline V gene are SEHNR and FQNEAQ (reference sequence). The CDR3 reads CASSLSNEQFF. The CDR3, as DNA: TGTGCCAGCAGCTTAAGTAATGAGCAGTTCTTC.

This clonotype was seen a handful of times. V is TRBV7-8 and J is TRBJ1-1; weak D call: TRBD1 (5 bases). Trimming removed 5 bases from V and 3 bases from J, with 10 bases in between. CDR1 and CDR2 (germline): SGHVS, FQNEAQ. The CDR3 sequence is 13 residues long. The DNA of the CDR3 is TGTGCCAGCAGCAAAGACAGCTACACTGAAGCTTTCTTT. Translated: CASSKDSYTEAFF.

This clonotype was observed a few times. The rearrangement links TRBV10-3 to TRBJ2-1; 9 bases fit TRBD1. With 7 bases clipped from V and 4 bases from J, the junction kept 5 bases outside the gene matches. Looked up from germline, CDR1 is ENHRY and CDR2 is SYGVKD. This CDR3 has 14 residues. The CDR3 reads CAIISGQGYNEQFF. The CDR3 nucleotides read TGTGCCATCATATCCGGACAGGGGTACAATGAGCAGTTCTTC.

This clonotype was seen at least ten times. V is TRBV3-1 and J is TRBJ2-7, with 10 bases that match TRBD2. The CDR3 loop spans 12 amino acids. With V trimmed by 5 bases and J by 7 bases, 2 bases remained unmatched. Germline CDR1 reads LGHDT; CDR2 reads YNNKEL (reference sequence). In DNA, the CDR3 is TGTGCCAGCAGCAGCGGGGGGGGTGAGCAGTACTTC. It encodes CASSSGGGEQYF.

This clonotype was recorded at least ten times. The chain has TRBV3-1 and TRBJ1-3; D is uncertain. This CDR3 is built from 14 residues. V was trimmed by 4 bases and J by 4 bases, leaving 11 bases between them. Germline CDR1 is LGHDT and CDR2 is YNNKEL (reference sequence). This CDR3 reads CASSLSHSGNTIYF. In DNA, the CDR3 is TGTGCCAGCAGCCTGTCCCACAGCGGAAACACCATATATTTT.

The chain combines TRBV18 with TRBJ2-5, with 7 nucleotides matching TRBD2. J gave up 4 bases and V 1 base, and 12 bases lay outside the gene matches. This CDR3 has 17 amino acids. From germline, CDR1 is KGHSH and CDR2 LQKENI. The CDR3 region is CASSPQFGGGFGETQYF. CDR3 sequence (DNA): TGTGCCAGCTCACCACAATTCGGCGGGGGTTTCGGAGAGACCCAGTACTTC.

This clonotype was detected only a few times. The J gene is TRBJ2-1, the V gene TRBV7-9; TRBD2 matches 13 bases. There are 17 residues in the CDR3. Looked up from germline, CDR1 is SEHNR and CDR2 is FQNEAQ (reference sequence). Trimming removed 1 base from V and 10 bases from J; junction bases left unmatched: 10. The chain's CDR3 is CASSLELLAGGPSEQFF. The CDR3 bases are TGTGCCAGCAGCTTAGAGTTACTAGCGGGGGGGCCAAGCGAGCAGTTCTTC. Complete variable domain (other parts from reference TRBV7-9 and TRBJ2-1): DTGVSQNPRHKITKRGQNVTFRCDPISEHNRLYWYRQTLGQGPEFLTYFQNEAQLEKSRLLSDRFSAERPKGSFSTLEIQRTEQGDSAMYLCASSLELLAGGPSEQFFGPGTRLTVL.

This chain connects TRBV3-1 to TRBJ2-3; weak D call: TRBD1 (6 bases). Deletions cut 4 bases from V and 1 base from J, with 15 bases between. Per germline, CDR1 LGHDT and CDR2 YNNKEL (reference sequence). The CDR3 extends over 16 amino acids. CDR3 loop: CASSPLRGSGTDTQYF. The CDR3 DNA is TGTGCCAGCAGCCCTCTCAGGGGTTCGGGCACAGATACGCAGTATTTT.

The chain employs TRBV2 and TRBJ1-1; 7 positions match TRBD1. The CDR3 totals 15 residues. The germline V gene has CDR1 SNHLY and CDR2 FYNNEI. The trim removed 6 bases at V and 3 bases at J, leaving 10 bases unmatched. The CDR3 DNA is TGTGCCAGCAGGCAGACAGGGTATTCGCACACTGAAGCTTTCTTT. Protein product: CASRQTGYSHTEAFF.

The J gene is TRBJ1-2, the V gene TRBV29-1; D gene ambiguous. The germline V and J ends were trimmed by 4 bases and 6 bases, with 12 bases remaining between them. The CDR3 spans 12 residues. The germline gives CDR1 SQVTM, CDR2 ANQGSEA. Written as DNA, the CDR3 is TGCAGCGTTGTTAGGACCACGGATGGCTACACCTTC. This translates into CSVVRTTDGYTF.

The chain joins TRBV7-3 to TRBJ2-3, with 9 bases matching TRBD2. V lost 7 bases, J lost 8 bases, and 13 bases stayed unmatched. The CDR3 has 15 amino acids. CDR1 and CDR2 (germline): SGHTA, FQGTGA. Written as DNA, the CDR3 is TGTGCCAGCAAGAGGGCTAGCGGGGTCGGGGCTACGCAGTATTTT. It is translated as CASKRASGVGATQYF.

This clonotype was observed a few times. The chain is built from TRBV29-1 and TRBJ1-5; maybe TRBD1 (5 bases). V lost 5 bases and J 3 bases, leaving 14 bases between the germline ends. This CDR3 region has 14 residues. The V gene's germline CDR1 is SQVTM and CDR2 ANQGSEA. CDR3 coding DNA: TGCAGCGTTCGGGGGAACGGGAACAATCAGCCCCAGCATTTT. Amino acid sequence: CSVRGNGNNQPQHF.

The V gene is TRBV5-1, the J gene TRBJ2-1, with TRBD2 matching over 8 bases. The CDR3 extends over 15 amino acids. The germline gives CDR1 SGHRS, CDR2 YFSETQ. Trimming cost V 0 bases and J 10 bases; bases outside gene matches: 9. The CDR3 protein is CASSLAVAGIDEQFF. CDR3 coding DNA: TGCGCCAGCAGCTTGGCGGTAGCGGGGATAGACGAGCAGTTCTTC.

This clonotype was seen a few times. V is TRBV20-1 and J is TRBJ2-7; 11 positions match TRBD2. V dropped 3 bases and J dropped 6; count of bases not matched to a gene: 4. The CDR3 covers 13 residues. CDR1 is DFQATT and CDR2 is SNEGSKA in the germline V gene (reference sequence). The CDR3 nucleotides read TGCAGTGCTAGGTCTAGCGGGGGGCCCGAGCAGTACTTC. This encodes CSARSSGGPEQYF.

This clonotype occurred many times. This chain links TRBV5-1 with TRBJ1-4; TRBD1 aligns across 7 bases. The CDR3 is 16 residues long. After removal of 4 bases from V and 3 bases from J, the junction contained 9 bases not matched to a gene. From germline, CDR1 is SGHRS and CDR2 YFSETQ. The DNA of the CDR3 is TGCGCCAGCAGCCAATCTCCTCAGGGGGCTAATGAAAAACTGTTTTTT. Amino acids: CASSQSPQGANEKLFF.

J is TRBJ2-7 and V is TRBV18; no firm D call. Germline CDR1 is KGHSH and CDR2 is LQKENI. This CDR3 has 13 amino acids. The V end lost 3 bases, the J end lost 1 base, and 7 bases lay between the germline ends. Here the CDR3 DNA reads TGTGCCAGCTCACCTCCAGTATCCTACGAGCAGTACTTC. This encodes CASSPPVSYEQYF.

V usage is TRBV20-1 and J usage is TRBJ2-7; no firm D call. V gave up 6 bases and J gave up 0 bases, with 15 bases separating them. Per the germline V gene, CDR1 is DFQATT and CDR2 is SNEGSKA (reference sequence). There are 14 residues in the CDR3. CDR3 residues: CSARPRGSSYEQYF. The CDR3 bases are TGCAGTGCCCGGCCGCGCGGCAGCTCCTACGAGCAGTACTTC.

V usage is TRBV12-3 or TRBV12-4 and J usage is TRBJ1-4; D might be TRBD1 (5 bases). V gave up 5 bases and J gave up 8 bases, with 15 bases separating them. The length of the CDR3 is 14 residues. The CDR3 sequence is CASSTWGKEEKLFF. In nucleotides, the CDR3 is TGTGCCAGCAGTACTTGGGGGAAGGAAGAAAAACTGTTTTTT.

CDR3 sequence: CASSYMGGRGNEQYF. For the CDR3, the DNA is TGTGCCAGCAGTTACATGGGGGGGCGAGGGAACGAGCAGTACTTC. The chain employs TRBV6-5 and TRBJ2-7; TRBD2 is a possible D gene (7 bases). Germline V gene lookup returns CDR1 MNHEY and CDR2 SVGAGI. The CDR3 length is 15 residues. V was cut by 2 bases and J by 5 bases, with 16 bases left in between.

This clonotype has just a few counts. V is TRBV7-9 and J is TRBJ2-1; the match to TRBD1 covers 9 bases. Trimming cost V 7 bases and J 5 bases; bases outside gene matches: 12. The CDR3 has 16 amino acids. Germline V gene data show CDR1 as SEHNR and CDR2 as FQNEAQ (reference sequence). In DNA, the CDR3 is TGTGCCAGCACCAACTCGGACAGGGGTCCCGACAATGAGCAGTTCTTC. Translation gives CASTNSDRGPDNEQFF.

This clonotype was seen repeatedly, ten times or more. The V gene is TRBV10-3, the J gene TRBJ2-6, with TRBD1 identical over 9 bases. The CDR3 is made up of 14 amino acids. Germline CDR1 and CDR2: ENHRY and SYGVKD. Trimming cost V 8 bases and J 2 bases; bases outside gene matches: 1. The CDR3 is CAIGDRAGANVLTF. The DNA of the CDR3 is TGTGCCATCGGGGACAGGGCTGGGGCCAACGTCCTGACTTTC.

There are many counts of this clonotype. This rearrangement joins TRBV10-3 to TRBJ2-7; 8 nucleotides agree with TRBD1. This CDR3 region has 17 residues. The germline CDR1 and CDR2 sequences are ENHRY and SYGVKD. V was clipped by 6 bases and J by 3 bases; unmatched bases: 16. The CDR3 protein is CAISRPPDRVEYYEQYF. The DNA for the CDR3 is TGTGCCATCAGCCGGCCCCCGGACAGGGTAGAGTACTACGAGCAGTACTTC.

The table lists this clonotype with a few counts. CDR3 in DNA: TGTGCCAGCAGTGCCAACACGGGGGCTAACTATGGCTACACCTTC. Its protein product is CASSANTGANYGYTF. The chain combines TRBV2 with TRBJ1-2, with D possibly being TRBD1 (5 bases). V lost 4 bases and J 0 bases, leaving 12 bases between the germline ends. The V gene's germline CDR1 is SNHLY and CDR2 FYNNEI. This CDR3 has 15 residues. Based on the CDR3 plus reference TRBV2 and TRBJ1-2, the full variable domain is EPEVTQTPSHQVTQMGQEVILRCVPISNHLYFYWYRQILGQKVEFLVSFYNNEISEKSEIFDDQFSVERPDGSNFTLKIRSTKLEDSAMYFCASSANTGANYGYTFGSGTRLTVV.